This T cell receptor beta chain emerged from a study of cytomegalovirus exposure and HLA in healthy donors. Study in general: Most donors, around 81% of 398 genotyped, fell in the Caucasian-associated ancestry cluster. Study-level results: Later analysis identified several of the most significant clusters that appeared linked to common viral pathogens.

Of note for this clone: As yet, its antigen is unknown.

Trimming took 4 bases from V and 1 from J; bases not matched to a gene: 8. Germline CDR1 reads SGHDT; CDR2 reads YYEEEE. The CDR3 consists of 16 residues. This PCR relied on a set of 60 Vbeta primers and 13 Jbeta primers. Some clones are missing from TCRdb's copy, which holds only in-frame ones; the method was immunoSEQ multiplex PCR. The sample contains 100,000 to 150,000 clones, approximately 77% of which appear only once. This receptor was obtained from a man in his late teens or twenties in good health and CMV-seronegative. The material sequenced was PBMCs. The chain recombines TRBV5-6 with TRBJ1-2, with TRBD1 matching 9 bases. As DNA, the CDR3 is TGTGCCAGCAGCCAACGTACGGGACAGGGTAACTATGGCTACACCTTC. This codes for CASSQRTGQGNYGYTF.